Listed below are T cell receptor beta chains from one sample, sequenced in a study of blood T cell repertoires in COVID-19. Profiling relied on immunoSEQ multiplex PCR, and the TCRdb table lists in-frame clones only, not all of them. The top ten hold 2% to 2.5% of the sample, which has 180,000 or so clones, 89% seen once. The sample was PBMCs or T cells enriched from blood (not recorded which). All receptors derive from a woman between 35 and 50 years old with acute COVID-19. Each CDR3 is given with its conserved first and last residue. The order of the fields is D gene, clone size, J gene, V gene, CDR3 DNA, CDR3 protein. A D gene is named only where the DNA matches it firmly. Size is omitted from some rows. Given values are once, few, many or a class for expanded clones.

>TRBD2|NA|TRBJ2-1|TRBV15
TGTGCCACCAGCAGAGATGGTAGCGGGACCTCCTACAATGAGCAGTTCTTC
CATSRDGSGTSYNEQFF
>TRBD2|NA|TRBJ2-3|TRBV30
TGTGCCTGGAGTGGATCAGGGACTAGCGGATGGGATACGCAGTATTTT
CAWSGSGTSGWDTQYF
>TRBD2|NA|TRBJ2-5|TRBV27
TGTGCCAGCAGTTTGCTTCCCCCTAGCGGGGGCCTTCAAGAGACCCAGTACTTC
CASSLLPPSGGLQETQYF
>NA|NA|TRBJ1-5|TRBV21-1
TGTGCCAGCAGCATCGTCGCCAGAAGCAATCAGCCCCAGCATTTT
CASSIVARSNQPQHF
>NA|once|TRBJ1-5|TRBV30
TGTGCCTGGAGTCCGGGACAACATAGCAATCAGCCCCAGCATTTT
CAWSPGQHSNQPQHF
>TRBD1|NA|TRBJ1-6|TRBV2
TGTGCCAGCAGTACACGGACAGGGAATAATTCACCCCTCCACTTT
CASSTRTGNNSPLHF
>TRBD1|NA|TRBJ1-6|TRBV5-4
TGTGCCAGCAGCTTAACGGACAGGGCTAGCTCACCCCTCCACTTT
CASSLTDRASSPLHF
>NA|NA|TRBJ1-5|TRBV10-3
TGTGCCATCAGTGACAGGGATCAGCCCCAGCATTTT
CAISDRDQPQHF
>NA|NA|TRBJ1-2|TRBV19
TGTGCCAGTAGTATGCTACCCCTTTCAGGGTATGGCTATGGCTACACCTTC
CASSMLPLSGYGYGYTF
>TRBD1|NA|TRBJ2-3|TRBV5-1
TGCGCCAGCAGCAGACAGGGGTTAAACCCAGATACGCAGTATTTT
CASSRQGLNPDTQYF
>NA|NA|TRBJ2-1|TRBV10-2
TGCGCCAGCACTCGGACTCTAGGATTCACTGAGCAGTTCTTC
CASTRTLGFTEQFF
>TRBD1|NA|TRBJ2-6|TRBV19
TGTGCCAGTAGTACCGACGGGCCGACAGGGGTCATCAAATCTGGGGCCAACGTCCTGACTTTC
CASSTDGPTGVIKSGANVLTF
>NA|NA|TRBJ1-1|TRBV5-4
TGTGCCAGCAGCTTCCGGGACACCTTGAACACTGAAGCTTTCTTT
CASSFRDTLNTEAFF
>TRBD1|NA|TRBJ2-7|TRBV7-9
TGTGCCAGCAGCTTAAGCCAGGGGGCGTGGGAGCAGTACTTC
CASSLSQGAWEQYF
>NA|NA|TRBJ1-5|TRBV27
TGTGCCAGCAGTTCGACAGGAGATAATCAGCCCCAGCATTTT
CASSSTGDNQPQHF
>NA|NA|TRBJ2-1|TRBV3-1/TRBV3-2
TGTGCCAGCAGCCAGGGGCTGGGCACCCAGGGCCCTGGAAACAATGAGCAGTTCTTC
CASSQGLGTQGPGNNEQFF
>NA|NA|TRBJ2-7|TRBV11-1
TGTGCCAGCAGCTTAGGGCAGCGCCCGGGCGAGCAGTACTTC
CASSLGQRPGEQYF
>NA|few|TRBJ2-5|TRBV5-1
TGCGCCAGCAGCCCCCGGGAGGAGACCCAGTACTTC
CASSPREETQYF
>NA|NA|TRBJ2-2|TRBV21-1
TGTGCCAGCAGCAAGGGGGGGAACGGGGAGCTGTTTTTT
CASSKGGNGELFF
>TRBD1|NA|TRBJ2-7|TRBV30
TGTGCCTGGATTACCCCCGGGACAGGACCCTACGAGCAGTACTTC
CAWITPGTGPYEQYF
>NA|NA|TRBJ1-6|TRBV27
TGTGCCAGCAGTTATCTGAGGGCAGATTATAATTCACCCCTCCACTTT
CASSYLRADYNSPLHF
>TRBD1|NA|TRBJ1-2|TRBV5-4
TGTGCCAGCAGTCGGGGACAGCTTAACTATGGCTACACCTTC
CASSRGQLNYGYTF
>NA|NA|TRBJ2-7|TRBV19
TGTGCCAGTAGTATAGAGCGGGGCTACGAGCAGTACTTC
CASSIERGYEQYF
>TRBD1|NA|TRBJ1-6|TRBV28
TGTGCCAGCAGCCCCGACAGGGTCGATTCACCCCTCCACTTT
CASSPDRVDSPLHF
>TRBD1|NA|TRBJ2-3|TRBV5-1
TGCGCCAGCAGCACGGGGACAGGGCGGGATACGCAGTATTTT
CASSTGTGRDTQYF
>NA|NA|TRBJ2-1|TRBV6-2/TRBV6-3
TGTGCCAGCAGTTACTCGAGGCGAGTAGACCCGTTCATGTACAATGAGCAGTTCTTC
CASSYSRRVDPFMYNEQFF
>TRBD1|NA|TRBJ1-2|TRBV2
TGTGCCAGCAGTGACTCGACAGGGGGCAGCTATGGCTACACCTTC
CASSDSTGGSYGYTF
>TRBD1|once|TRBJ2-6|TRBV4-2
TGTGCCAGCAGCCAGGGACAGTCTGGGGCCAACGTCCTGACTTTC
CASSQGQSGANVLTF
>NA|NA|TRBJ1-4|TRBV30
TGTGCCTGGAGCCCGGGACACCCTCTTGGCGATGAAAAACTGTTTTTT
CAWSPGHPLGDEKLFF
>TRBD2|medium-sized|TRBJ2-1|TRBV6-4
TGTGCCAGCAGTGAAGGGCGGGAGGTGAGTGAGCAGTTCTTC
CASSEGREVSEQFF
>NA|NA|TRBJ1-6|TRBV5-4
TGTGCCAGCAGCTTGGATGCGACAGTTAATTCACCCCTCCACTTT
CASSLDATVNSPLHF
>TRBD2|NA|TRBJ2-7|TRBV7-2
TGTGCCAGCAGCCCCGCTAGCGGGTTGTCCTACGAGCAGTACTTC
CASSPASGLSYEQYF
>NA|NA|TRBJ1-3|TRBV6-5
TGTGCCAGCAAGAGGGGGATATTCGGAAACACCATATATTTT
CASKRGIFGNTIYF
>TRBD2|NA|TRBJ2-7|TRBV27
TGTGCCAGCAGTTTAGCGGGGGGCCAGACATCCTACGAGCAGTACTTC
CASSLAGGQTSYEQYF
>TRBD2|NA|TRBJ2-5|TRBV10-3
TGTGCCATCAGTGAAGGGACTAGAGAGACCCAGTACTTC
CAISEGTRETQYF
>NA|NA|TRBJ2-7|TRBV4-1
TGCGCCAGCAGCCAAGTTCAGGTTGACTACGAGCAGTACTTC
CASSQVQVDYEQYF
>TRBD1|NA|TRBJ1-6|TRBV5-1
TGCGCCAGCAGGGGGGACAGGGACTATAATTCACCCCTCCACTTT
CASRGDRDYNSPLHF
>TRBD1|NA|TRBJ2-1|TRBV9
TGTGCCAGCAGCGTAGTGGGACAGGGTGATGAGCAGTTCTTC
CASSVVGQGDEQFF
>NA|NA|TRBJ2-3|TRBV6-1
TGTGCCAGCAGTGAAGGCCCACAGCGGACCGGCACAGATACGCAGTATTTT
CASSEGPQRTGTDTQYF
>NA|once|TRBJ1-5|TRBV3-1/TRBV3-2
TGTGCCAGCCCCCGCCCAAACAGGGAGAATCAGCCCCAGCATTTT
CASPRPNRENQPQHF
>NA|NA|TRBJ1-5|TRBV5-1
TGCGCCAGCAGCTTGGCCTTCGGTCAGCCCCAGCATTTT
CASSLAFGQPQHF
>NA|NA|TRBJ2-3|TRBV30
TGTGCCTGGAGGGCGGGCGCTAGCACAGATACGCAGTATTTT
CAWRAGASTDTQYF
>NA|NA|TRBJ2-2|TRBV7-3
TGTGCCAGCAGCGTTCGGGGGAACACCGGGGAGCTGTTTTTT
CASSVRGNTGELFF
>NA|NA|TRBJ2-3|TRBV5-1
TGCGCCAGCAGCTTGGCCAGCGGGCTCACAGATACGCAGTATTTT
CASSLASGLTDTQYF